This TCR beta chain was identified in a study of blood T cell repertoires in COVID-19. About the research overall: Sites in the United States, Italy and Spain provided acute and convalescent COVID-19 samples. PBMCs, B-cell-depleted T cells, or T cells provided the cDNA or gDNA that made up the material.

In the source study's methods: Nucleated cell number was recorded as an estimate derived from reference gene primer amplification. This table comes from immunoSEQ multiplex PCR, and its TCRdb copy is limited to in-frame clones, with some not included. That table furnishes V, J and clone size, whereas the DNA furnished D and trimming. This repertoire shows some 40,000 clones, roughly 69% found once; its top ten account for under 6.5%. V gave up 3 bases and J gave up 8 bases; unmatched junction bases: 2. Germline V gene data show CDR1 as SEHNR and CDR2 as FQNEAQ (reference sequence). The CDR3 extends over 14 amino acids.

Input material: peripheral blood. The rearrangement uses TRBV7-9 and TRBJ1-4; 11 bases align to TRBD1. The origin of this receptor is a man at least 80 years old with acute or convalescent COVID-19. CDR3 loop: CASSFGQGAEKLFF. The CDR3 nucleotides read TGTGCCAGCAGCTTTGGACAGGGGGCGGAAAAACTGTTTTTT.